The 3 T cell receptor beta chains below come from one sample, sequenced in a study of T cells in Graves' hyperthyroidism and ophthalmopathy. Amplification of TCR beta CDR3 regions was performed using RNA transcripts as template. With the HTBI primer set, the TCR CDR3 went through a first round of RT-PCR. MiXCR was run by TCRdb on the multiplex PCR reads, yielding one entry per CDR3 protein. The sample lists 500,000 or so distinct CDR3 sequences, 17% occurring once. The sample comprised blood. The receptor set was obtained from a woman between 18 and 30 years old with Graves' ophthalmopathy.

This clonotype occurred once. The chain recombines TRBV12-3 or TRBV12-4 with TRBJ2-5, with 7 bases aligning to TRBD1. V gave up 4 bases and J gave up 5 bases; unmatched junction bases: 7. The CDR3 contains 14 residues. The DNA of the CDR3 is TGTGCCAGCAGTTCACGACAGGGTTGGGAGACCCAGTACTTC. Amino acid sequence: CASSSRQGWETQYF.

In this sample, this clonotype turned up many times. V and J are TRBV30 and TRBJ1-2; D is uncertain. V lost 3 bases and J 1 base, leaving 9 bases between the germline ends. Germline CDR1 is GTSNPN and CDR2 is SVGIG (reference sequence). The CDR3 extends over 13 amino acids. CDR3 sequence reads: CAWRATLNYGYTF. The DNA of the CDR3 is TGTGCCTGGAGGGCGACACTTAACTATGGCTACACCTTC. The full variable domain, rest sourced from reference TRBV30 and TRBJ1-2, is SQTIHQWPATLVQPVGSPLSLECTVEGTSNPNLYWYRQAAGRGLQLLFYSVGIGQISSEVPQNLSASRPQDRQFILSSKKLLLSDSGFYLCAWRATLNYGYTFGSGTRLTVV.

The J gene is TRBJ2-7, the V gene TRBV7-2; D is possibly TRBD1 (6 bases). The germline gives CDR1 SGHTA, CDR2 FQGNSA. V lost 3 bases and J 5 bases, leaving 17 bases between the germline ends. This CDR3 region has 15 residues. The CDR3 region has the DNA TGTGCCAGCAGCTTGAACGACAGGTTTTACAACGAGCAGTACTTC. Residues: CASSLNDRFYNEQYF.